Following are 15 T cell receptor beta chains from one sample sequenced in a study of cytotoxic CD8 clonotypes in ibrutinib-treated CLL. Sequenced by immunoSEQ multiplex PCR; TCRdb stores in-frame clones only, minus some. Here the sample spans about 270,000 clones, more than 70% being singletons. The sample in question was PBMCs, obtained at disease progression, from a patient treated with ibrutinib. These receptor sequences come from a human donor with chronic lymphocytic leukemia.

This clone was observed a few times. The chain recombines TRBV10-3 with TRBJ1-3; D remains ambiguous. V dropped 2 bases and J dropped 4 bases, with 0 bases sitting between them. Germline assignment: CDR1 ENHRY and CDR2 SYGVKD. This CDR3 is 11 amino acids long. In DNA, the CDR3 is TGTGCCATCAGTGAGGGAAACACCATATATTTT. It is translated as CAISEGNTIYF.

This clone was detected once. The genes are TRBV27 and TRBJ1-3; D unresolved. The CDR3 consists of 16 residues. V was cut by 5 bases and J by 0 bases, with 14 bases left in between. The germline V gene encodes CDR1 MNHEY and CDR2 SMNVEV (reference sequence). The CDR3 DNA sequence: TGTGCCAGCAGTCCCTTCCGCTCACTCTCTGGAAACACCATATATTTT. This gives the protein CASSPFRSLSGNTIYF.

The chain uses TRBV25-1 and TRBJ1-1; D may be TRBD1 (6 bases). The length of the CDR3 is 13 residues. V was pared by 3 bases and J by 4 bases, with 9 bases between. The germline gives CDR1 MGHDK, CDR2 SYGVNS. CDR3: CASSDGGATEAFF. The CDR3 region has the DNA TGTGCCAGCAGTGACGGGGGGGCCACTGAAGCTTTCTTT.

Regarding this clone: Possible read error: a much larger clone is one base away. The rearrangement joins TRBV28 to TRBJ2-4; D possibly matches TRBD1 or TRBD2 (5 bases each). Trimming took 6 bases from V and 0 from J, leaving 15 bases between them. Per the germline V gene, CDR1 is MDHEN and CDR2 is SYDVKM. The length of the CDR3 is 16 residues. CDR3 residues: CASSSGGTLAKNIQYF. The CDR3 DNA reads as TGTGCCAGCAGCTCTGGTGGGACCTTAGCCAAAAACATTCAGTACTTC.

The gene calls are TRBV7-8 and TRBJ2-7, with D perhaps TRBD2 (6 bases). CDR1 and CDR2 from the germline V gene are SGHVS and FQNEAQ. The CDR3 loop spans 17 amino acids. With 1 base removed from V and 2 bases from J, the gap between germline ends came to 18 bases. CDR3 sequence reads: CASSLVGGGTQPYEQYF. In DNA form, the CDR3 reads TGTGCCAGCAGCTTAGTAGGTGGAGGGACCCAGCCCTACGAGCAGTACTTC.

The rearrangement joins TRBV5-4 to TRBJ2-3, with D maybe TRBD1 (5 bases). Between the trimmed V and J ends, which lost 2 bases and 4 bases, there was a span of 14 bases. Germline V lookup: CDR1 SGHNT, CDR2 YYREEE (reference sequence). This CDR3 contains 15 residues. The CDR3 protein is CASSFQARVADTQYF. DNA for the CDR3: TGTGCCAGCAGCTTCCAGGCCAGGGTGGCAGATACGCAGTATTTT.

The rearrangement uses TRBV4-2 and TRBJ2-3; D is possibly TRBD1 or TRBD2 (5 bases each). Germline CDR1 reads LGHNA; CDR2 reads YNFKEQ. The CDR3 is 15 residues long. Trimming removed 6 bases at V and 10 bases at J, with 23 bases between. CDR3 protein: CASRGTGNFRGPQYF. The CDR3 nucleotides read TGTGCCAGCAGGGGCACAGGCAACTTCCGAGGGCCGCAGTATTTT.

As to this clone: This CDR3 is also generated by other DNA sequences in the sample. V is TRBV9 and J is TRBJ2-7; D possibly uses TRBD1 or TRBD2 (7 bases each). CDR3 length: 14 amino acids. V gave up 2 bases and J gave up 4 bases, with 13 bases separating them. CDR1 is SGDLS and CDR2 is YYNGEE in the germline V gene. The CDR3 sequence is CASSVGQGGYEQYF. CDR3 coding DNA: TGTGCCAGCAGCGTGGGCCAGGGGGGGTACGAGCAGTACTTC.

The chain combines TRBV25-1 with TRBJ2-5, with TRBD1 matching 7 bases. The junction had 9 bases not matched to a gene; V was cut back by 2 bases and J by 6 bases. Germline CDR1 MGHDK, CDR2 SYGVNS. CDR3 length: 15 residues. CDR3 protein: CASSERQGMVKTQYF. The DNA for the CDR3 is TGTGCCAGCAGTGAAAGACAGGGTATGGTTAAGACCCAGTACTTC.

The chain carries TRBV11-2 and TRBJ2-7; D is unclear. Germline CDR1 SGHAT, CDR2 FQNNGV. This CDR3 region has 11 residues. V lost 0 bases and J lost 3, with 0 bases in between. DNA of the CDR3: TGTGCCAGCAGCTTAGACTACGAGCAGTACTTC. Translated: CASSLDYEQYF.

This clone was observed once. CDR3 coding DNA: TGTGCCAGCAGCTTGGAGGGAGTATCCCCCTACGAGCAGTACTTC. It specifies CASSLEGVSPYEQYF. The V call is TRBV5-4, the J call TRBJ2-7; D possibly corresponds to TRBD2 (5 bases). The germline V gene encodes CDR1 SGHNT and CDR2 YYREEE (reference sequence). V gave up 0 bases and J gave up 2 bases, with 12 bases separating them. The CDR3 loop spans 15 amino acids. The variable domain in full, with the rest retrieved from reference TRBV5-4 and TRBJ2-7, is ETGVTQSPTHLIKTRGQQVTLRCSSQSGHNTVSWYQQALGQGPQFIFQYYREEENGRGNFPPRFSGLQFPNYSSELNVNALELDDSALYLCASSLEGVSPYEQYFGPGTRLTVT.

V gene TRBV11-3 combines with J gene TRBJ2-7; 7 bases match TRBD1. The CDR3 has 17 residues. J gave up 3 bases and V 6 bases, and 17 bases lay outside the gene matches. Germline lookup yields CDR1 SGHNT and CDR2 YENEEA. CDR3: CASSSAPVSTGIYEQYF. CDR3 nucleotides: TGTGCCAGCAGTAGTGCCCCGGTTTCGACAGGGATCTACGAGCAGTACTTC. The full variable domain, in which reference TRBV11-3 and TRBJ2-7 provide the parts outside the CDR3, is EAGVVQSPRYKIIEKKQPVAFWCNPISGHNTLYWYLQNLGQGPELLIRYENEEAVDDSQLPKDRFSAERLKGVDSTLKIQPAELGDSAVYLCASSSAPVSTGIYEQYFGPGTRLTVT.

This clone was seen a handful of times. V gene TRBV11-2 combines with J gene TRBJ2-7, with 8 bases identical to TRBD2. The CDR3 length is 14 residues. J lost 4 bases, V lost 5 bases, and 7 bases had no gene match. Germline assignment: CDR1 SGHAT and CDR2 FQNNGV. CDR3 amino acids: CASSISGDFYEQYF. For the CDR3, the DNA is TGTGCCAGCAGCATTAGCGGGGACTTTTACGAGCAGTACTTC.

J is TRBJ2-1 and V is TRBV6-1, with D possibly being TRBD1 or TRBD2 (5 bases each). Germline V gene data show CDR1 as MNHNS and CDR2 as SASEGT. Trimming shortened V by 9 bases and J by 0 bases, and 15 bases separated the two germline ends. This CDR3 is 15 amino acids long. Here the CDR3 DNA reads TGTGCCAGTACCTGGGACCGGAGCTCCTACAATGAGCAGTTCTTC. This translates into CASTWDRSSYNEQFF.

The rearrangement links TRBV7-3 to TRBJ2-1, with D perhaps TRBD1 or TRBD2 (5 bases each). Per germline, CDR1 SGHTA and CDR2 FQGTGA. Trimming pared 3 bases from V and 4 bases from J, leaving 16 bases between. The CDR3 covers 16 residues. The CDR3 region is CASSLGTGPPYNEQFF. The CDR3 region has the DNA TGTGCCAGCAGCTTGGGTACGGGGCCGCCGTACAATGAGCAGTTCTTC. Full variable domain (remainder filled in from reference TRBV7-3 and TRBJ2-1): GAGVSQTPSNKVTEKGKYVELRCDPISGHTALYWYRQSLGQGPEFLIYFQGTGAADDSGLPNDRFFAVRPEGSVSTLKIQRTERGDSAVYLCASSLGTGPPYNEQFFGPGTRLTVL.